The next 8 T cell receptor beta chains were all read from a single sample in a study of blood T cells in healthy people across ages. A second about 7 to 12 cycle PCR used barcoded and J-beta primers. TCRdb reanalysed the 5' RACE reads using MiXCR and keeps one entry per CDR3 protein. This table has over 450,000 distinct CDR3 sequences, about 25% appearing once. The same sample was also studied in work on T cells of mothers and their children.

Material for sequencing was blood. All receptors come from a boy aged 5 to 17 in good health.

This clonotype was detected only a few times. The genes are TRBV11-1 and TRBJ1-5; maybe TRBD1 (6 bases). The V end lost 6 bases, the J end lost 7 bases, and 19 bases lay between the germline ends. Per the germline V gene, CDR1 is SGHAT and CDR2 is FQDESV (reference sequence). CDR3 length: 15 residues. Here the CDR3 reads CASSPRGGPEQPQHF. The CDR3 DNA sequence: TGTGCCAGCAGTCCCCGGGGGGGGCCGGAACAGCCCCAGCATTTT.

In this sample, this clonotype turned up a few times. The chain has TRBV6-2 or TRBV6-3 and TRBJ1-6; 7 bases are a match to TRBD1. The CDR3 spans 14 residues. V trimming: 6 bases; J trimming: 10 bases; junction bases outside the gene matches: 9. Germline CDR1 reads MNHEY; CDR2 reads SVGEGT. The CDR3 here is CASSPGQSLSPLHF. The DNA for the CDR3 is TGTGCCAGCAGCCCGGGACAGTCTCTCTCACCCCTCCACTTT.

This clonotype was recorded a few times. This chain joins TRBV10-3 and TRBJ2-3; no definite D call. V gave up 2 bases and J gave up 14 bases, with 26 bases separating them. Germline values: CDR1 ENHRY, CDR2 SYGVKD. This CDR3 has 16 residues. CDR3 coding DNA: TGTGCCATCAGTGAGGTGGACCCCACGTCACCAGGTCGCCGGTATTTT. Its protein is CAISEVDPTSPGRRYF.

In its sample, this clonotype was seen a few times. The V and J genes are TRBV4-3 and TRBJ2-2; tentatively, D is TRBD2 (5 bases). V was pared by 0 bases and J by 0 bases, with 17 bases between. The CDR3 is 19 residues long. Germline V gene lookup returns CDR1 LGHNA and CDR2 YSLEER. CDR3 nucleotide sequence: TGCGCCAGCAGCCAAGATTCGGGAATATTTGCTCCGAACACCGGGGAGCTGTTTTTT. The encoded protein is CASSQDSGIFAPNTGELFF.

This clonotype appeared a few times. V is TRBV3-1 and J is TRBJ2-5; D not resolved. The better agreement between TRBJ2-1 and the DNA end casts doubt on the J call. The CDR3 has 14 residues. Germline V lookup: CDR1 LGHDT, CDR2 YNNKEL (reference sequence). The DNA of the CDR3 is TGTGCCAGCAGCCCCACCAAGCGCGTCCCTGAGCAGTTCTTC. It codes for CASSPTKRVPEQFF.

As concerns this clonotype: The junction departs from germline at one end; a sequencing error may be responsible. DNA of the CDR3: TGTGCCAGCAGCTTAGGGGCAGCCCAAGAGGCCCAGTACTTC. This translates into CASSLGAAQEAQYF. The chain links TRBV7-2 to TRBJ2-5, with unresolved D. The CDR3 loop spans 14 amino acids. Germline V CDR1 and CDR2: SGHTA, FQGNSA.

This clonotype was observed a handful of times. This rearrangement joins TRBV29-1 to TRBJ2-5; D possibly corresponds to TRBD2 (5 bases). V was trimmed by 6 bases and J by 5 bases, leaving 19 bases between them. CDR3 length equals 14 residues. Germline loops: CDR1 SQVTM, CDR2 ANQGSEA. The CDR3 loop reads CSVSPTGKGETQYF. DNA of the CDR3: TGCAGCGTGTCGCCTACGGGGAAAGGCGAGACCCAGTACTTC.

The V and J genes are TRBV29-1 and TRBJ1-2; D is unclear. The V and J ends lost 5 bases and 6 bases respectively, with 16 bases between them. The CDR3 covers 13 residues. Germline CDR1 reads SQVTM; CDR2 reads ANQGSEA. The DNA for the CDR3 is TGCAGCGTTCCCTCGTTGGAAACTAATGGCTACACCTTC. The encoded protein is CSVPSLETNGYTF. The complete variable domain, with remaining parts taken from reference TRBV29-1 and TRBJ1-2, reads SAVISQKPSRDICQRGTSLTIQCQVDSQVTMMFWYRQQPGQSLTLIATANQGSEATYESGFVIDKFPISRPNLTFSTLTVSNMSPEDSSIYLCSVPSLETNGYTFGSGTRLTVV.